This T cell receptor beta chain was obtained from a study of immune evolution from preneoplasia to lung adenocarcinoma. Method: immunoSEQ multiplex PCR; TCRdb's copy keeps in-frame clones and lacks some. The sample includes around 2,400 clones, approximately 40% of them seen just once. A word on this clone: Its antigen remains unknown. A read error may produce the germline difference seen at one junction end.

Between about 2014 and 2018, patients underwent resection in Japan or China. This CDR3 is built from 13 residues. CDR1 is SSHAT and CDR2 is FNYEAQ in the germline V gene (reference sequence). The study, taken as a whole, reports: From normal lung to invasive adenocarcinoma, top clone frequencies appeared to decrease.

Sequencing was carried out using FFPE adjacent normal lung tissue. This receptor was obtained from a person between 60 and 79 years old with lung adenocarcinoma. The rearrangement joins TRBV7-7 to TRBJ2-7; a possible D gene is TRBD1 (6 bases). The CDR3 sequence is CASSRGTGSEQYF. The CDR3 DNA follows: TGTGCTAGCAGCCGCGGAACAGGGAGCGAGCAGTACTTC.